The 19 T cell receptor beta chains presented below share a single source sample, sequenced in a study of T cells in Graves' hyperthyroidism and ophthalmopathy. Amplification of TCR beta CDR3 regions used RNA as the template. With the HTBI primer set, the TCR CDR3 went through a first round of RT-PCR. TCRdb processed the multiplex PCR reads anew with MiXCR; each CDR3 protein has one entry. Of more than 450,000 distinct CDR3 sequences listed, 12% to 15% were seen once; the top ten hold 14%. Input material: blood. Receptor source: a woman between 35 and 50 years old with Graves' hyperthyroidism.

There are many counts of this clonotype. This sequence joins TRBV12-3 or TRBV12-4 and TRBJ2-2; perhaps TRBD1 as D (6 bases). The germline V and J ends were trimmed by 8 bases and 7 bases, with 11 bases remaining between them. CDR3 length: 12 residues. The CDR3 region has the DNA TGTGCCAGCGTAACAGGGTTCGGGGAGCTGTTTTTT. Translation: CASVTGFGELFF.

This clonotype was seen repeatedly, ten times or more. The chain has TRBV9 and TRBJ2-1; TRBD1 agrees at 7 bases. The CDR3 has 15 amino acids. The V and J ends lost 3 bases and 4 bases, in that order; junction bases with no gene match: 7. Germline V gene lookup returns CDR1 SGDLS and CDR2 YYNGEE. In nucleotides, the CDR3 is TGTGCCAGCAGCGGACAGGGCGAAGGATACAATGAGCAGTTCTTC. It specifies CASSGQGEGYNEQFF.

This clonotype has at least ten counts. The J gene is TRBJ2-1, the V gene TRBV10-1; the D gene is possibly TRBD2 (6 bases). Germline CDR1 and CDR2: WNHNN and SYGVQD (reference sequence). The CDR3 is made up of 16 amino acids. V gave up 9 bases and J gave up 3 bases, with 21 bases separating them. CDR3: CARKTRPRCSYNEQFF. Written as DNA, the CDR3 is TGCGCCAGAAAGACTAGGCCCCGGTGTAGCTACAATGAGCAGTTCTTC.

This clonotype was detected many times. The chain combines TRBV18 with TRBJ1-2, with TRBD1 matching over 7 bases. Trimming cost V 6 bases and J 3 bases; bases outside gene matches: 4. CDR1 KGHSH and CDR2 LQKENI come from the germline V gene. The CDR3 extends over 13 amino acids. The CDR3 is CASSQGQYYGYTF. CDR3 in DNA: TGTGCCAGCTCCCAGGGACAGTACTATGGCTACACCTTC.

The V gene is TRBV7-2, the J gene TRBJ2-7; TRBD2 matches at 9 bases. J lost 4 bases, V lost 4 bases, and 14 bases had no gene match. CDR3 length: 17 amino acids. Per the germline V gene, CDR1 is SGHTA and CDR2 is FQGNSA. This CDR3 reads CASSSGTSLGPQYEQYF. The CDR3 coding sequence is TGTGCCAGCAGCTCCGGGACTAGCCTTGGACCCCAATACGAGCAGTACTTC.

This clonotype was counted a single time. The chain's CDR3 is CASRGGLAGLDTQYF. The CDR3 DNA is TGTGCCAGCAGGGGAGGACTAGCGGGATTGGATACGCAGTATTTT. This chain links TRBV2 with TRBJ2-3; 12 bases are a match to TRBD2. CDR1 and CDR2 (germline): SNHLY, FYNNEI. The CDR3 consists of 15 residues. J gave up 6 bases and V 6 bases, and 7 bases lay outside the gene matches.

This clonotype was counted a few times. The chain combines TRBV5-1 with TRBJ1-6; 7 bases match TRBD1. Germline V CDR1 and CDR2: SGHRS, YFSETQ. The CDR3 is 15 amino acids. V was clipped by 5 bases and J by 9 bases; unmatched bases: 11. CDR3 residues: CASRKVEGAISPLHF. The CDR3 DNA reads TGCGCCAGCAGGAAAGTTGAGGGGGCGATTTCACCCCTCCACTTT.

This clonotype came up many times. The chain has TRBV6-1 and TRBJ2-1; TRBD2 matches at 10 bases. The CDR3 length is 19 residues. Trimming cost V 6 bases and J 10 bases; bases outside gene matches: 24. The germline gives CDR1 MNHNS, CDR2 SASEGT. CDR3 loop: CASRKGDVFFSGRSQEQFF. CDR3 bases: TGTGCCAGCAGGAAGGGGGATGTGTTCTTTAGCGGGAGGTCACAGGAGCAGTTCTTC.

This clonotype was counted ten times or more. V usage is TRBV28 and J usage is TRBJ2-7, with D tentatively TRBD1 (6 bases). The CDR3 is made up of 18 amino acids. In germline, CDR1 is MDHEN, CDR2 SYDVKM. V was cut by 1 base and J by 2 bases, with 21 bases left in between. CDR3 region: CASSLYPGAWQGTYEQYF. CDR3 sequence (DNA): TGTGCCAGCAGTTTATATCCCGGTGCATGGCAGGGGACCTACGAGCAGTACTTC. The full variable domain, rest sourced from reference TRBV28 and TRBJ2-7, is DVKVTQSSRYLVKRTGEKVFLECVQDMDHENMFWYRQDPGLGLRLIYFSYDVKMKEKGDIPEGYSVSREKKERFSLILESASTNQTSMYLCASSLYPGAWQGTYEQYFGPGTRLTVT.

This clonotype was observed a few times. The CDR3 reads CASSSAGVPDTGELFF. Written as DNA, the CDR3 is TGTGCCAGCAGTTCAGCGGGAGTGCCCGACACCGGGGAGCTGTTTTTT. The chain joins TRBV28 to TRBJ2-2, with 8 bases fitting TRBD2. Germline values: CDR1 MDHEN, CDR2 SYDVKM. The CDR3 totals 16 residues. With 4 bases clipped from V and 3 bases from J, the junction kept 7 bases outside the gene matches.

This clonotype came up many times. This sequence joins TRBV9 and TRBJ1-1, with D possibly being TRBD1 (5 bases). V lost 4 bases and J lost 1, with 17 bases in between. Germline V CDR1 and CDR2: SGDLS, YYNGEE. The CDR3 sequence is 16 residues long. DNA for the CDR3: TGTGCCAGCAGCTTCGAGGTTGGGGGTGAGAACACTGAAGCTTTCTTT. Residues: CASSFEVGGENTEAFF.

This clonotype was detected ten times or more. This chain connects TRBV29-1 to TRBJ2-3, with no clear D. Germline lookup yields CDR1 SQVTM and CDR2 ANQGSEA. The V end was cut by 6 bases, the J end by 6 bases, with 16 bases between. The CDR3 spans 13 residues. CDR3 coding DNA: TGCAGCGTCGGGCCCCACCGGCTGGATACGCAGTATTTT. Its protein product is CSVGPHRLDTQYF.

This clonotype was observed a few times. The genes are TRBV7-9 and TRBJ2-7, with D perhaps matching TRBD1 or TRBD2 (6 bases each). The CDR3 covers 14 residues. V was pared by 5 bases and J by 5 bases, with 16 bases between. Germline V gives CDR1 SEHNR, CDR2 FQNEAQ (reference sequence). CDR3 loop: CASSTAGQGNEQYF. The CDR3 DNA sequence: TGTGCCAGCAGCACGGCGGGGCAGGGGAACGAGCAGTACTTC.

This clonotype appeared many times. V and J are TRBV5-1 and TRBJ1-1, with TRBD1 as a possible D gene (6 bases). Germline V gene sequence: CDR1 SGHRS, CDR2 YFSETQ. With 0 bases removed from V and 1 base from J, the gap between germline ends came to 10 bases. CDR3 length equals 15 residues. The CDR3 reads CASSLGGHPNTEAFF. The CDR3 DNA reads TGCGCCAGCAGCTTGGGGGGACACCCGAACACTGAAGCTTTCTTT.

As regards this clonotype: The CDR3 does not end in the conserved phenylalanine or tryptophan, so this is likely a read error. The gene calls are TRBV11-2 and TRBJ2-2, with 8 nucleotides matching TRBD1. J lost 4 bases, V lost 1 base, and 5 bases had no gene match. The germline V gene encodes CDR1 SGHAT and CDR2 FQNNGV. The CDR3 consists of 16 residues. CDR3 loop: CASSLGTGKFTGELFL. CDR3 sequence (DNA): TGTGCCAGCAGCTTAGGGACAGGGAAGTTCACCGGGGAGCTGTTTTTG.

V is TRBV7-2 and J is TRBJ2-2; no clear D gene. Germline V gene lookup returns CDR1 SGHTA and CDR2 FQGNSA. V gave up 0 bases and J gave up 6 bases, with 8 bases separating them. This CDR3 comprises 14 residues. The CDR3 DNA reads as TGTGCCAGCAGCTTAGCTAGCTTACCCGGGGAGCTGTTTTTT. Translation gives CASSLASLPGELFF.

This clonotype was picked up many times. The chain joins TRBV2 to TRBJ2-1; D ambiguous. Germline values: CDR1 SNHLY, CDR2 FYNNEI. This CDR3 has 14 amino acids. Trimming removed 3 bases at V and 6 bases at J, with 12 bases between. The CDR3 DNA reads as TGTGCCAGCAGTGAGTTGAAGGCGCTCAATGAGCAGTTCTTC. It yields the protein CASSELKALNEQFF.

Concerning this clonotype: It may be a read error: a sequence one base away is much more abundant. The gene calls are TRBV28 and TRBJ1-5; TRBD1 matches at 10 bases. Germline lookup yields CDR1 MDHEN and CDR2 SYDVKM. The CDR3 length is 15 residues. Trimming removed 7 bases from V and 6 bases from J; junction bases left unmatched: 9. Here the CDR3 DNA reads TGTGCCAGCATCCCGGGACAGGGGCCAGGTCAGCCCCAGCATTTT. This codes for CASIPGQGPGQPQHF. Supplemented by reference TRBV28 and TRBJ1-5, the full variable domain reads DVKVTQSSRYLVKRTGEKVFLECVQDMDHENMFWYRQDPGLGLRLIYFSYDVKMKEKGDIPEGYSVSREKKERFSLILESASTNQTSMYLCASIPGQGPGQPQHFGDGTRLSIL.

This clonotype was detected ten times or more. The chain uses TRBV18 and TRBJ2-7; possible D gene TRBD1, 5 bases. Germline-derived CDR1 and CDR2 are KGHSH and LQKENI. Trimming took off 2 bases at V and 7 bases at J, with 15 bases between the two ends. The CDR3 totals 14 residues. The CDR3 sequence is CASSPYVSQGEQYF. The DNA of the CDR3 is TGTGCCAGCTCACCATATGTCTCCCAGGGAGAGCAGTACTTC.